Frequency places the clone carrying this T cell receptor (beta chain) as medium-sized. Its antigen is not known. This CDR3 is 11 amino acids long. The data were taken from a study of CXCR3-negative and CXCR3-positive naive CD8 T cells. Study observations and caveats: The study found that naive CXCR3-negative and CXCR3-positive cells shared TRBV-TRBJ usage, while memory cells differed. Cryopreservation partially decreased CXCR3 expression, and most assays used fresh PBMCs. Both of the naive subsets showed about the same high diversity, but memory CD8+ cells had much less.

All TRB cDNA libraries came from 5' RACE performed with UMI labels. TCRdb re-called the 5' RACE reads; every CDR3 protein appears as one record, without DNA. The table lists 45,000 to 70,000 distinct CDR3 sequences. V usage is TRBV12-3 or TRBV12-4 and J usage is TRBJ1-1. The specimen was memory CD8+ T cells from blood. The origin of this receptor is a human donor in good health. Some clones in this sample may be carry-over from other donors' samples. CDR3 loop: CASSQPPEAFF.